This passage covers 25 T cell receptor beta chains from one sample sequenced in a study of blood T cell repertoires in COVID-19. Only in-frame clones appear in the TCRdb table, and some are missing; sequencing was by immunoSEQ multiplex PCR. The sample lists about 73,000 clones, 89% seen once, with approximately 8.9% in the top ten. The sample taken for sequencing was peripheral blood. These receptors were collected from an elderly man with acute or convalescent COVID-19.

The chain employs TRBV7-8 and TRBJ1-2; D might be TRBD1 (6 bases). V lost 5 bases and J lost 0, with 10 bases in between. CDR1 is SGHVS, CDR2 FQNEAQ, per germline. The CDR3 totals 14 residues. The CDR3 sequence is CASSPRTANYGYTF. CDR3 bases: TGTGCCAGCAGCCCTAGGACAGCTAACTATGGCTACACCTTC.

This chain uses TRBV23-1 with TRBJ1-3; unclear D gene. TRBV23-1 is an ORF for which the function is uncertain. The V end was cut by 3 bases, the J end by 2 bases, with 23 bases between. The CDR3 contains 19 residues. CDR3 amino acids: CASSHLTGSMYPPGNTIYF. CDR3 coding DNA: TGCGCCAGCAGTCACTTGACTGGCAGTATGTACCCTCCTGGAAACACCATATATTTT.

The CDR3 reads CAISETGGPDTGELFF. Written as DNA, the CDR3 is TGTGCCATCAGTGAAACGGGAGGGCCGGACACCGGGGAGCTGTTTTTT. J is TRBJ2-2 and V is TRBV10-3; 8 bases are shared with TRBD2. With V trimmed by 3 bases and J by 3 bases, 6 bases remained unmatched. The germline gives CDR1 ENHRY, CDR2 SYGVKD. The CDR3 loop spans 16 amino acids.

Here the CDR3 DNA reads TGTGCCAGCAGTTTCGAAGCGGGGAATGAGCAGTTCTTC. As protein: CASSFEAGNEQFF. V is TRBV28 and J is TRBJ2-1; 7 bases align to TRBD2. V lost 3 bases to trimming and J lost 7 bases; unmatched junction nucleotides: 3. CDR1 is MDHEN and CDR2 is SYDVKM in the germline V gene. The CDR3 contains 13 residues.

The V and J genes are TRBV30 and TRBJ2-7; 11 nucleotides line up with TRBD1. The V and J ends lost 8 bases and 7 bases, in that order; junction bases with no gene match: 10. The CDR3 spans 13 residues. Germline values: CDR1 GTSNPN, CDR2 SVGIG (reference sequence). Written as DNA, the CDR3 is TGTGCCACCACTGGACAGGGGGCGCGGGAGCAGTACTTC. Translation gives CATTGQGAREQYF.

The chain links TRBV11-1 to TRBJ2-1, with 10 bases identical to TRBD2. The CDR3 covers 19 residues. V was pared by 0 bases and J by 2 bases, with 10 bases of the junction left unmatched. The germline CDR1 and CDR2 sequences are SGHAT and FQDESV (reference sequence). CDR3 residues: CASSLAVGLANRAYNEQFF. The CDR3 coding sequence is TGTGCCAGCAGCTTAGCGGTGGGACTAGCGAACCGAGCCTACAATGAGCAGTTCTTC.

The CDR3 bases are TGTGCCAGCAGCCCCGGGACAGTCTTCAATCAGCCCCAGCATTTT. The encoded protein is CASSPGTVFNQPQHF. The rearrangement uses TRBV7-2 and TRBJ1-5, with 7 bases fitting TRBD1. With V trimmed by 5 bases and J by 3 bases, 7 bases remained unmatched. Germline assignment: CDR1 SGHTA and CDR2 FQGNSA. This CDR3 is built from 15 residues.

Here the CDR3 reads CASSLENRGGTEAFF. The CDR3 region has the DNA TGCGCCAGCAGCTTAGAAAACAGGGGAGGCACTGAAGCTTTCTTT. The genes are TRBV5-1 and TRBJ1-1; 7 bases line up with TRBD1. V trimming: 2 bases; J trimming: 4 bases; junction bases outside the gene matches: 8. The germline gives CDR1 SGHRS, CDR2 YFSETQ. There are 15 residues in the CDR3.

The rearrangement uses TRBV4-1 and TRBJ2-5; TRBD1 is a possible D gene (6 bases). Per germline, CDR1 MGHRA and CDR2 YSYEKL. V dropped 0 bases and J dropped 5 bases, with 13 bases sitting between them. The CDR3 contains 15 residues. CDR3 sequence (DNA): TGCGCCAGCAGCCAAGAAGGGAACAGGGTGGAGACCCAGTACTTC. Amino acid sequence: CASSQEGNRVETQYF.

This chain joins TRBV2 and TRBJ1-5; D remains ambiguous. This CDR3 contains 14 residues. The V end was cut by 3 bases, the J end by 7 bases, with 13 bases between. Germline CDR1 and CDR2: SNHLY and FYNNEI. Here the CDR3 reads CASSELGSRQPQHF. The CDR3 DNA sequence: TGTGCCAGCAGTGAGCTCGGCTCTAGACAGCCCCAGCATTTT.

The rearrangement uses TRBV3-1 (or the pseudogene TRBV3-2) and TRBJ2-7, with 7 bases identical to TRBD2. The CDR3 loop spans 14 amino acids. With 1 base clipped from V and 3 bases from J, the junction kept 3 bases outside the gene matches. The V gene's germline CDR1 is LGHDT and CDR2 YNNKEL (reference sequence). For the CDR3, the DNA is TGTGCCAGCAGCCAAGGGGGCGGGAGCTACGAGCAGTACTTC. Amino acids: CASSQGGGSYEQYF.

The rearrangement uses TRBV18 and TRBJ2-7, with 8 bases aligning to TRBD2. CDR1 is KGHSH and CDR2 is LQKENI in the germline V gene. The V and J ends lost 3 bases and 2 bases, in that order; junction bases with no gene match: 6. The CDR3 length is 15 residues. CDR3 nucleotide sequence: TGTGCCAGCTCACCGAAGGGACTAGGAACCTACGAGCAGTACTTC. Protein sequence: CASSPKGLGTYEQYF.

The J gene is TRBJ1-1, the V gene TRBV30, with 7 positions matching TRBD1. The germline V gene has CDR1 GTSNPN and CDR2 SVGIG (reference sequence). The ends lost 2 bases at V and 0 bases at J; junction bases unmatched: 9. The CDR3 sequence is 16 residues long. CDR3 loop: CAWSPWGTVMNTEAFF. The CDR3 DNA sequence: TGTGCCTGGAGTCCGTGGGGGACAGTAATGAACACTGAAGCTTTCTTT. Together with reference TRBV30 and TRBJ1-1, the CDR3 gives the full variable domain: SQTIHQWPATLVQPVGSPLSLECTVEGTSNPNLYWYRQAAGRGLQLLFYSVGIGQISSEVPQNLSASRPQDRQFILSSKKLLLSDSGFYLCAWSPWGTVMNTEAFFGQGTRLTVV.

CDR3 sequence (DNA): TGTGCCAGTAGTATTGGGTTCGGGAGGACTGAAGCTTTCTTT. Amino acid sequence: CASSIGFGRTEAFF. The gene calls are TRBV19 and TRBJ1-1; no reliable D call. This CDR3 spans 14 amino acids. Trimming removed 3 bases from V and 5 bases from J, with 13 bases in between. Germline CDR1 and CDR2: LNHDA and SQIVND (reference sequence).

The CDR3 reads CASSVDRDNEKLFF. CDR3 DNA sequence: TGTGCCAGCAGCGTGGACAGGGACAATGAAAAACTGTTTTTT. The chain recombines TRBV5-6 with TRBJ1-4; TRBD1 aligns across 8 bases. V lost 4 bases, J lost 5 bases, and 4 bases stayed unmatched. The germline CDR1 and CDR2 sequences are SGHDT and YYEEEE. The CDR3 length is 14 residues. Drawing the rest from reference TRBV5-6 and TRBJ1-4, the complete variable domain is DAGVTQSPTHLIKTRGQQVTLRCSPKSGHDTVSWYQQALGQGPQFIFQYYEEEERQRGNFPDRFSGHQFPNYSSELNVNALLLGDSALYLCASSVDRDNEKLFFGSGTQLSVL.

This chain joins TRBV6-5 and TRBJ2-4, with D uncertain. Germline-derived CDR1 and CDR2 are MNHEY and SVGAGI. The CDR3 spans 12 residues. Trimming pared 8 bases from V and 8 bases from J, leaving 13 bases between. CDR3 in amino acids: CASGLTKHIQYF. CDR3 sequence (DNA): TGTGCCAGCGGTTTAACTAAACACATTCAGTACTTC.

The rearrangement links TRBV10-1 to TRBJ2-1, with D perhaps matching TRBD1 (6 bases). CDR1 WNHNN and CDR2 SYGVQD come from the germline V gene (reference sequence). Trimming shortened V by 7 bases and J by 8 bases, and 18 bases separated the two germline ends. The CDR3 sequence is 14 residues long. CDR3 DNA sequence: TGCGCCAGCAAGCTGTGGTGGGGGCTCGATGAGCAGTTCTTC. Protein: CASKLWWGLDEQFF.

DNA for the CDR3: TGTGCCAGCAGCCAAAAAGCGGGAGAAGGCACAGATACGCAGTATTTT. Translation gives CASSQKAGEGTDTQYF. The chain is built from TRBV3-1 (or the pseudogene TRBV3-2) and TRBJ2-3, with TRBD2 matching 8 bases. This CDR3 has 16 amino acids. Germline values: CDR1 LGHDT, CDR2 YNNKEL (reference sequence). V was clipped by 2 bases and J by 1 base; unmatched bases: 5.

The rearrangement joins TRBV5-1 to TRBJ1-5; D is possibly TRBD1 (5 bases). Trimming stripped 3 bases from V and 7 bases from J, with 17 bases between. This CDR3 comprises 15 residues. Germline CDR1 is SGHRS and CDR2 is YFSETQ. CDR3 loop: CASSSGLGDRQPQHF. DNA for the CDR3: TGCGCCAGCAGCTCAGGCTTAGGGGATAGGCAGCCCCAGCATTTT.

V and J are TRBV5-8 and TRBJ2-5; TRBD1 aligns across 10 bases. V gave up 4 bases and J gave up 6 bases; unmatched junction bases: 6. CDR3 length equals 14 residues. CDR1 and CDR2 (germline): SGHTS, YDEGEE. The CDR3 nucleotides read TGTGCCAGCAGCACAGACAGGGGGCGAAAGACCCAGTACTTC. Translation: CASSTDRGRKTQYF.

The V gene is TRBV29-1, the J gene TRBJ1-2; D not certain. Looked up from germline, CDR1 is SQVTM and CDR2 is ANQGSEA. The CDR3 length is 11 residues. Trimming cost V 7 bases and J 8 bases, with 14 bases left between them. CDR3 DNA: TGCAGCGCCGAGGGTCACGACGGCTACACCTTC. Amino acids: CSAEGHDGYTF.

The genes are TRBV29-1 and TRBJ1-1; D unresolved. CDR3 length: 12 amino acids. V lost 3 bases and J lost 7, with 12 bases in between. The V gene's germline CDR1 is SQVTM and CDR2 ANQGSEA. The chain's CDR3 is CSVDSRSGEAFF. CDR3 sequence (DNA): TGCAGCGTTGACAGCAGGTCAGGTGAAGCTTTCTTT.

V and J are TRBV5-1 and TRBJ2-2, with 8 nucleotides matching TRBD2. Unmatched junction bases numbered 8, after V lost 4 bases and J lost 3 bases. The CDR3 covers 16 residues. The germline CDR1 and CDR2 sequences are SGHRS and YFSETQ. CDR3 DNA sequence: TGCGCCAGCAGCCCCCGGGGGGGCGCGGACACCGGGGAGCTGTTTTTT. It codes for CASSPRGGADTGELFF.

The DNA for the CDR3 is TGTGCCAGCTCTCCGCCCAACCCAGGGGGCCGGGAGACCCAGTACTTC. Its translation: CASSPPNPGGRETQYF. V usage is TRBV18 and J usage is TRBJ2-5; 8 positions match TRBD1. Germline CDR1 KGHSH, CDR2 LQKENI. J gave up 5 bases and V 6 bases, and 14 bases lay outside the gene matches. The CDR3 sequence is 16 residues long. The variable domain in full, with the rest retrieved from reference TRBV18 and TRBJ2-5, is NAGVMQNPRHLVRRRGQEARLRCSPMKGHSHVYWYRQLPEEGLKFMVYLQKENIIDESGMPKERFSAEFPKEGPSILRIQQVVRGDSAAYFCASSPPNPGGRETQYFGPGTRLLVL.

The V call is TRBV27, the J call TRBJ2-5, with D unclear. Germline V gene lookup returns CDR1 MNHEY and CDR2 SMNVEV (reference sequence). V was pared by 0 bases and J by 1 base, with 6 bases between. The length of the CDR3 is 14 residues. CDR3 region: CASSLSHSQETQYF. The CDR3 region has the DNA TGTGCCAGCAGTTTATCGCACAGCCAAGAGACCCAGTACTTC.